A selection of T cell receptor beta chains follows, all from one sample in a study of T cell repertoires in cytomegalovirus infection. Each CDR3 protein gets one entry after TCRdb re-called the reads with MiXCR. The table records more than 650,000 distinct CDR3 sequences, 35% to 45% of them present only once. Material for sequencing was PBMCs. These TCRs come from a human donor in good health (CMV status not recorded). Some clones in this sample may be carry-over from other donors' samples. CDR3s include the opening cysteine and the closing phenylalanine or tryptophan. D genes are given only for firm matches. The listing skips clone size in some rows; elsewhere it reads once, few, many or a size class.

size	D	V	J	CDR3	DNA
-	TRBD2	TRBV18	TRBJ2-7	CASSLSGGISYEQYF	TGTGCCAGCTCACTTAGCGGGGGGATCTCCTACGAGCAGTACTTC
-	TRBD2	TRBV27	TRBJ2-1	CASSYTGTSGSQFF	TGTGCCAGCAGTTACACCGGGACTAGCGGGAGCCAGTTCTTC
-	-	TRBV24-1	TRBJ2-1	CATSFRGGSRVPGPDNEQFF	TGTGCCACCAGTTTTCGGGGAGGCAGTCGTGTACCGGGGCCGGACAATGAGCAGTTCTTC
-	TRBD1	TRBV5-8	TRBJ1-1	CASSLVPGQGSTEAFF	TGTGCCAGCAGCTTGGTACCGGGACAGGGAAGCACTGAAGCTTTCTTT
-	-	TRBV15	TRBJ1-5	CATSRDEGFNQPQHF	TGTGCCACCAGCAGAGACGAGGGGTTCAATCAGCCCCAGCATTTT
-	-	TRBV5-3	TRBJ1-4	CASNQAQATNEKLFF	TGTGCCAGCAACCAGGCACAGGCTACTAATGAAAAACTGTTTTTT
-	TRBD1	TRBV28	TRBJ1-5	CASSLNPGTAHSNQPQHF	TGTGCCAGCAGTTTAAACCCCGGGACAGCCCATAGCAATCAGCCCCAGCATTTT
-	-	TRBV19	TRBJ2-3	CASRISGTSTDTQYF	TGTGCCAGTAGGATTAGCGGAACTAGCACAGATACGCAGTATTTT
-	TRBD2	TRBV18	TRBJ2-1	CASSPAGLAGLDEQFF	TGTGCCAGCTCACCCGCGGGACTAGCGGGATTGGATGAGCAGTTCTTC
few	TRBD1	TRBV7-9	TRBJ1-2	CASSLGRGQGDGYTF	TGTGCCAGCAGCCTCGGGAGGGGACAGGGTGATGGCTACACCTTC
-	TRBD2	TRBV6-5	TRBJ2-1	CASSYSRIAGGDYNEQFF	TGTGCCAGCAGTTACTCGAGAATAGCGGGAGGGGACTACAATGAGCAGTTCTTC
few	-	TRBV5-1	TRBJ2-5	CASNPGQQETQYF	TGCGCCAGCAACCCCGGCCAGCAAGAGACCCAGTACTTC
-	-	TRBV28	TRBJ1-4	CATGVSEKLFF	TGTGCCACAGGGGTCTCTGAAAAACTGTTTTTT
few	-	TRBV19	TRBJ2-3	CASRASPFSTDTQYF	TGTGCCAGTAGGGCCAGCCCCTTTAGCACAGATACGCAGTATTTT
few	-	TRBV20-1	TRBJ1-2	CSARGQVNYGYTF	TGCAGTGCTAGAGGGCAGGTAAACTATGGCTACACCTTC
-	TRBD2	TRBV12-3/TRBV12-4	TRBJ2-3	CASSLSERGGTDTQYF	TGTGCCAGCAGTTTGTCGGAGCGGGGGGGCACAGATACGCAGTATTTT
many	-	TRBV12-3/TRBV12-4	TRBJ1-1	CASSSGRTEAFF	TGTGCCAGCAGTTCAGGGCGAACTGAAGCTTTCTTT
many	TRBD1	TRBV7-2	TRBJ1-5	CASSPRQGAGNQPQHF	TGTGCCAGCAGCCCCCGACAGGGGGCCGGCAATCAGCCCCAGCATTTT
few	-	TRBV7-2	TRBJ1-2	CASSLGVGPYGYTF	TGTGCCAGCAGCCTAGGGGTAGGGCCCTATGGCTACACCTTC
-	-	TRBV6-8	TRBJ1-6	CASSLTSRGSYNSPRQF	TGTGCCAGCAGTTTAACCTCCAGGGGCTCCTATAATTCACCCCGCCAATTT
-	TRBD1	TRBV10-3	TRBJ2-7	CAISWTGLGEQYF	TGTGCCATCAGTTGGACAGGCCTAGGAGAGCAGTACTTC
-	-	TRBV6-2/TRBV6-3	TRBJ1-2	CASSSHVRFGYTF	TGTGCCAGCAGTTCCCATGTCCGATTCGGCTACACCTTC
-	-	TRBV7-6	TRBJ1-2	CASSLSIRDGYTF	TGTGCCAGCAGCTTGAGTATTCGGGATGGCTACACCTTC
few	TRBD1	TRBV4-1	TRBJ1-2	CASSQARTGQGVYGYTF	TGCGCCAGCAGCCAAGCCCGAACCGGACAGGGGGTCTATGGCTACACCTTC
-	TRBD2	TRBV12-3/TRBV12-4	TRBJ2-5	CASSLLAGDRQETQYF	TGTGCCAGCAGTCTCCTAGCGGGGGACCGACAAGAGACCCAGTACTTC
-	-	TRBV28	TRBJ2-2	CAVTGNTGELFF	TGTGCCGTGACAGGGAACACCGGGGAGCTGTTTTTT
-	-	TRBV27	TRBJ1-4	CASSFGAGEAPAGKLFF	TGTGCCAGCAGTTTTGGGGCGGGAGAGGCCCCCGCAGGAAAACTGTTTTTT
-	TRBD2	TRBV14	TRBJ2-1	CASSQVTGGPGEQFF	TGTGCCAGCAGCCAAGTCACGGGAGGGCCCGGTGAGCAGTTCTTC
-	TRBD1	TRBV7-8	TRBJ1-4	CASSTETGHGEKRFF	TGTGCCAGCAGCACCGAGACAGGGCACGGAGAAAAACGGTTTTTT
-	TRBD2	TRBV7-8	TRBJ2-5	CASSLNSGEGETQYF	TGTGCCAGCAGCTTAAATTCCGGGGAGGGGGAGACCCAGTACTTC
-	-	TRBV19	TRBJ2-5	CASSMRARATETQYF	TGTGCCAGTAGTATGCGGGCGCGCGCGACGGAGACCCAGTACTTC
-	-	TRBV15	TRBJ1-2	CATSRDRPAGYTF	TGTGCCACCAGCAGAGATAGGCCAGCCGGCTACACCTTC
once	-	TRBV20-1	TRBJ2-5	CSATQGRAQYF	TGCAGTGCTACACAGGGGAGGGCCCAGTACTTC
-	-	TRBV11-1	TRBJ2-7	CASSPPDRVAYEQYF	TGTGCCAGCAGCCCCCCGGACAGAGTGGCCTACGAGCAGTACTTC
-	-	TRBV9	TRBJ2-2	CASSVVTDATGELFF	TGTGCCAGCAGCGTAGTGACAGACGCCACCGGGGAGCTGTTTTTT
-	TRBD1	TRBV4-2	TRBJ1-1	CASSQRQGFTEAFF	TGTGCCAGCAGCCAGAGACAGGGATTCACTGAAGCTTTCTTT
many	-	TRBV7-8	TRBJ2-5	CASSAVPKETQYF	TGTGCCAGCAGCGCCGTGCCAAAAGAGACCCAGTACTTC
-	-	TRBV7-9	TRBJ2-7	CASSLFTGYEQYF	TGTGCCAGCAGCTTATTTACGGGGTACGAGCAGTACTTC
-	TRBD2	TRBV28	TRBJ2-7	CASSLSGLAGVLGEQYF	TGTGCCAGCAGTTTATCCGGACTAGCGGGAGTCTTAGGCGAGCAGTACTTC
few	TRBD2	TRBV28	TRBJ2-3	CASTAGVTDTQYF	TGTGCCAGCACCGCGGGGGTCACAGATACGCAGTATTTT
few	TRBD2	TRBV20-1	TRBJ2-7	CSARGASGGYEQYF	TGCAGTGCTAGGGGCGCTAGCGGGGGCTACGAGCAGTACTTC
few	-	TRBV4-1	TRBJ1-6	CASSPHRSSYNSPLHF	TGCGCCAGCAGCCCCCACAGGAGCTCCTATAATTCACCCCTCCACTTT
-	-	TRBV28	TRBJ2-7	CDSSSGTYEQYF	TGTGACAGCAGTTCCGGGACCTACGAGCAGTACTTC
-	TRBD1	TRBV11-2	TRBJ2-5	CASIQGGTGLSRTQYF	TGTGCCAGCATCCAAGGAGGGACAGGCCTTTCGCGGACCCAGTACTTC
few	-	TRBV5-1	TRBJ2-5	CASSSPVGQETQYF	TGCGCCAGCAGCTCCCCCGTGGGCCAAGAGACCCAGTACTTC
-	-	TRBV2	TRBJ2-1	CASSDPWRTYNEQFF	TGTGCCAGCAGTGATCCTTGGAGGACCTACAATGAGCAGTTCTTC
-	TRBD2	TRBV7-8	TRBJ2-3	CDSSLAGHTQYF	TGTGACAGCAGCTTAGCGGGTCATACGCAATATTTT
many	-	TRBV7-2	TRBJ2-6	CASYRDTGANVLTF	TGTGCCAGCTATAGGGACACTGGGGCCAACGTCCTGACTTTC
many	-	TRBV7-8	TRBJ1-1	CASSSALGGEAFF	TGTGCCAGCAGCTCCGCTTTGGGAGGGGAAGCTTTCTTT
few	-	TRBV12-5	TRBJ1-1	CASGLDNGVNTEAFF	TGTGCTAGTGGTTTGGATAATGGGGTGAACACTGAAGCTTTCTTT
-	TRBD2	TRBV29-1	TRBJ2-1	CSGTTGTSFSAEQFF	TGCAGCGGTACTACCGGGACTAGCTTTTCGGCTGAGCAGTTCTTC
-	-	TRBV12-3/TRBV12-4	TRBJ1-6	CASSSGEINSPLHF	TGTGCCAGCAGTTCGGGGGAGATTAATTCACCCCTCCACTTT
-	-	TRBV6-1	TRBJ1-6	CASTEQTGPNSPLHF	TGTGCCAGCACCGAGCAGACGGGCCCCAATTCACCCCTCCACTTT
many	-	TRBV7-8	TRBJ1-5	CASSLVLGVVSNQPQHF	TGTGCCAGCAGCTTAGTTCTAGGGGTAGTAAGCAATCAGCCCCAGCATTTT
few	TRBD1	TRBV10-2	TRBJ1-1	CASRDRQGSTEAFF	TGCGCCAGCAGAGATCGACAGGGCTCAACTGAAGCTTTCTTT
once	-	TRBV20-1	TRBJ2-1	CSTKGGRSSYNEQFF	TGCAGTACCAAGGGGGGGCGGAGCTCCTACAATGAGCAGTTCTTC
-	-	TRBV2	TRBJ2-6	CASSAPPRGANVLTF	TGTGCCAGCAGTGCCCCCCCGAGAGGGGCCAACGTCCTGACTTTC
many	-	TRBV7-2	TRBJ2-1	CASSWNSYNEQFF	TGTGCCAGCAGCTGGAACTCCTACAATGAGCAGTTCTTC